This entry lists 17 T cell receptor beta chains sequenced from one sample in a study of blood T cell repertoires in COVID-19. This table comes from immunoSEQ multiplex PCR, and its TCRdb copy is limited to in-frame clones, with some not included. The top ten clones hold 2.5% to 3% of a sample with 150,000 to 200,000 clones, under 80% of them seen once. The sample was peripheral blood. These receptors all stem from a man between 65 and 80 years old with acute or convalescent COVID-19.

This clone was counted a few times. This sequence joins TRBV10-1 and TRBJ2-7, with a weak D call TRBD2 (5 bases). Looked up from germline, CDR1 is WNHNN and CDR2 is SYGVQD (reference sequence). Trimming took off 8 bases at V and 5 bases at J, with 16 bases between the two ends. The CDR3 is made up of 13 amino acids. The CDR3 region is CASCLAPTDEQYF. The CDR3 DNA sequence: TGCGCCAGCTGTCTAGCCCCTACAGACGAGCAGTACTTC.

This chain connects TRBV7-9 to TRBJ1-2, with 11 bases fitting TRBD1. The J segment lost 8 bases and the V segment lost 3 bases, leaving 5 bases of the junction unmatched. CDR1 and CDR2 (germline): SEHNR, FQNEAQ (reference sequence). The CDR3 covers 14 residues. The CDR3 nucleotides read TGTGCCAGCAGCTTCCGGGACAGGGGGAGCGGCTACACCTTC. This gives the protein CASSFRDRGSGYTF. The full variable domain, with the rest looked up from reference TRBV7-9 and TRBJ1-2, is DTGVSQNPRHKITKRGQNVTFRCDPISEHNRLYWYRQTLGQGPEFLTYFQNEAQLEKSRLLSDRFSAERPKGSFSTLEIQRTEQGDSAMYLCASSFRDRGSGYTFGSGTRLTVV.

The chain links TRBV7-9 to TRBJ2-7, with 10 bases lining up with TRBD2. The CDR3 covers 14 residues. Germline lookup yields CDR1 SEHNR and CDR2 FQNEAQ (reference sequence). V lost 4 bases, J lost 6 bases, and 6 bases stayed unmatched. The CDR3: CASSSPSGGGEQYF. DNA for the CDR3: TGTGCCAGCAGCTCCCCTAGCGGGGGTGGCGAGCAGTACTTC.

CDR3 bases: TGTGCCAGTAGTATCAGTCGGGACAGGGTGGACGAGCAGTACTTC. Its translation: CASSISRDRVDEQYF. This chain links TRBV19 with TRBJ2-7, with 9 nucleotides matching TRBD1. This CDR3 has 15 residues. CDR1 is LNHDA and CDR2 is SQIVND in the germline V gene (reference sequence). V trimming: 3 bases; J trimming: 5 bases; junction bases outside the gene matches: 8.

The V call is TRBV19, the J call TRBJ2-2, with 8 nucleotides matching TRBD1. The germline gives CDR1 LNHDA, CDR2 SQIVND (reference sequence). The CDR3 has 16 amino acids. The ends lost 1 base at V and 4 bases at J; junction bases unmatched: 5. CDR3 loop: CASSIGSGGITGELFF. CDR3 DNA: TGTGCCAGTAGTATAGGGTCAGGGGGCATCACCGGGGAGCTGTTTTTT.

V gene TRBV11-2 combines with J gene TRBJ1-2; TRBD1 matches at 8 bases. After removal of 2 bases from V and 4 bases from J, the junction contained 12 bases not matched to a gene. CDR1 is SGHAT and CDR2 is FQNNGV in the germline V gene. This CDR3 region has 17 residues. CDR3 in amino acids: CASSLSPRQGRIYGYTF. The CDR3 DNA sequence: TGTGCCAGCAGCTTATCGCCTCGACAGGGGAGGATCTATGGCTACACCTTC.

This clone was found once. This sequence joins TRBV14 and TRBJ2-7; D is possibly TRBD1 (5 bases). The CDR3 covers 13 residues. V dropped 2 bases and J dropped 4 bases, with 9 bases sitting between them. Germline V gene sequence: CDR1 SGHDN, CDR2 FVKESK. CDR3 DNA: TGTGCCAGCAGCCAACTAGACAGTTACGAGCAGTACTTC. Encoded protein: CASSQLDSYEQYF.

The chain links TRBV19 to TRBJ1-1; D is uncertain. Trimming took 5 bases from V and 4 from J, leaving 14 bases between them. CDR1 LNHDA and CDR2 SQIVND come from the germline V gene (reference sequence). The CDR3 extends over 14 amino acids. The CDR3 is CASSPTFRVTEAFF. CDR3 bases: TGTGCCAGTAGTCCGACCTTTCGGGTCACTGAAGCTTTCTTT.

The chain combines TRBV7-9 with TRBJ1-5; unclear D gene. Trimming removed 5 bases from V and 10 bases from J, with 12 bases in between. The CDR3 runs 12 residues. CDR1 is SEHNR and CDR2 is FQNEAQ in the germline V gene (reference sequence). The CDR3 coding sequence is TGTGCCAGCAGCCGCGGCGTTCGACCCCAGCATTTT. This encodes CASSRGVRPQHF.

The rearrangement uses TRBV24-1 and TRBJ1-4; 10 bases agree with TRBD1. Germline loops: CDR1 KGHDR, CDR2 SFDVKD. Trimming removed 4 bases from V and 6 bases from J; junction bases left unmatched: 4. The CDR3 loop spans 15 amino acids. The CDR3 protein is CATSESGTGDEKLFF. Written as DNA, the CDR3 is TGTGCCACCAGTGAGTCCGGGACAGGGGATGAAAAACTGTTTTTT.

This clone appeared once. The rearrangement uses TRBV4-2 and TRBJ2-7, with 7 positions matching TRBD1. The germline CDR1 and CDR2 sequences are LGHNA and YNFKEQ. The ends lost 1 base at V and 5 bases at J; junction bases unmatched: 8. The CDR3 sequence is 15 residues long. The CDR3 reads CASSQAVDRADEQYF. CDR3 coding DNA: TGTGCCAGCAGCCAAGCCGTCGACAGGGCCGACGAGCAGTACTTC.

V gene TRBV7-9 combines with J gene TRBJ1-2, with D hard to call. The CDR3 length is 13 residues. Trimming cost V 1 base and J 3 bases, with 6 bases left between them. Germline values: CDR1 SEHNR, CDR2 FQNEAQ (reference sequence). The CDR3 DNA reads as TGTGCCAGCAGCTTAGGAGGAGACTATGGCTACACCTTC. Residues: CASSLGGDYGYTF.

This clone was found once. The gene calls are TRBV4-3 and TRBJ2-7; TRBD2 aligns across 8 bases. The length of the CDR3 is 16 residues. Germline V CDR1 and CDR2: LGHNA, YSLEER. Trimming removed 0 bases from V and 3 bases from J; junction bases left unmatched: 7. This CDR3 is CASSQDRGGLIYEQYF. The CDR3 DNA follows: TGCGCCAGCAGCCAAGATCGGGGGGGACTAATCTACGAGCAGTACTTC.

This clone appeared a few times. The identical CDR3 is also encoded by other nucleotide sequences in the sample. The chain uses TRBV7-9 and TRBJ2-7; TRBD2 matches at 7 bases. The CDR3 consists of 14 residues. CDR1 and CDR2 from the germline V gene are SEHNR and FQNEAQ (reference sequence). V lost 1 base and J lost 2; bases outside the gene matches: 2. The CDR3 loop reads CASSLGGSAYEQYF. CDR3 bases: TGTGCCAGCAGCTTAGGCGGGAGTGCCTACGAGCAGTACTTC.

The chain employs TRBV10-3 and TRBJ2-3, with 7 bases identical to TRBD1. V was pared by 9 bases and J by 2 bases, with 5 bases of the junction left unmatched. The CDR3 spans 13 residues. CDR1 and CDR2 (germline): ENHRY, SYGVKD. The CDR3 coding sequence is TGTGCCATGGGGACAGTCTCCACAGATACGCAGTATTTT. Its translation is CAMGTVSTDTQYF.

This clone was found once. The rearrangement joins TRBV15 to TRBJ2-7; 8 bases map to TRBD2. The CDR3 contains 18 residues. Germline CDR1 and CDR2: LNHNV and YYDKDF (reference sequence). V lost 0 bases to trimming and J lost 5 bases; unmatched junction nucleotides: 15. The CDR3 region is CATSRDFRSSGGRNEQYF. The DNA for the CDR3 is TGTGCCACCAGCAGAGATTTTCGAAGCAGCGGGGGTAGGAACGAGCAGTACTTC.

This chain connects TRBV5-6 to TRBJ2-7; possibly TRBD1 for D (5 bases). The germline V gene has CDR1 SGHDT and CDR2 YYEEEE. The CDR3 totals 14 residues. The germline V and J ends were trimmed by 0 bases and 3 bases, with 10 bases remaining between them. Here the CDR3 reads CASSLGSGYYEQYF. For the CDR3, the DNA is TGTGCCAGCAGCTTGGGTTCAGGGTACTACGAGCAGTACTTC.